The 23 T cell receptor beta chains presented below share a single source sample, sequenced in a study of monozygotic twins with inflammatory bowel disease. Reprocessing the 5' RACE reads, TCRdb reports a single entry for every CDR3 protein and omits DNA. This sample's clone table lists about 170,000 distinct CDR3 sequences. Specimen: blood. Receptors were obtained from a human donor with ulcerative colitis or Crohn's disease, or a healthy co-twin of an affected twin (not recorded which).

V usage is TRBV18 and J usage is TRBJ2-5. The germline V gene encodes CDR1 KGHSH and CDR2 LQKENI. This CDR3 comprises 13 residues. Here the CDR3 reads CASSVFTEETQYF.

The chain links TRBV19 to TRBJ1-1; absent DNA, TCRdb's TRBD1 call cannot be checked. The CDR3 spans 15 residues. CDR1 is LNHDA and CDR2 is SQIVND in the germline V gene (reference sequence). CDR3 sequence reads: CASRKLGEYYTEAFF.

CDR3 loop: CASSLSHQSGANVLTF. This sequence joins TRBV7-2 and TRBJ2-6. Germline V lookup: CDR1 SGHTA, CDR2 FQGNSA. The CDR3 extends over 16 amino acids.

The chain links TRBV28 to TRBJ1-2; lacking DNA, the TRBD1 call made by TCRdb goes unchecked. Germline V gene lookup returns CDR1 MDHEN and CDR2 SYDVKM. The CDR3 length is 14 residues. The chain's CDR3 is CASSSYGQGYGYTF.

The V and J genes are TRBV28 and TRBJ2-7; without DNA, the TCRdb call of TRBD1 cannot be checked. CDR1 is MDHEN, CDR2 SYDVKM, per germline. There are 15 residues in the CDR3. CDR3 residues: CASINWGEGTYEQYF.

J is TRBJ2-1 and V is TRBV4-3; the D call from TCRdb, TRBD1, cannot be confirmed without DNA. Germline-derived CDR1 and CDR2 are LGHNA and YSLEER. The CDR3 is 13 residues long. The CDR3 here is CASSQDWAGGRFF.

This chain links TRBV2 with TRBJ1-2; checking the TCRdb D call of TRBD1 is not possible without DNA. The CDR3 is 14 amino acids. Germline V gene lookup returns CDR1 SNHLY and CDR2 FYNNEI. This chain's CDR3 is CASSYGALGAGYTF.

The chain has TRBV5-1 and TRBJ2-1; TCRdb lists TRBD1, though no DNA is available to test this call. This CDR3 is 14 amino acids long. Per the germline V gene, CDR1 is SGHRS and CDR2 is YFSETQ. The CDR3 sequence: CASSMAGQSNEQFF.

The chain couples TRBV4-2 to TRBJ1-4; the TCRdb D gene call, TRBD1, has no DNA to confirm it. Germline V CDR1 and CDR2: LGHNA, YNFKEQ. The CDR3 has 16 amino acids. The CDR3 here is CASSPGGGPTNEKLFF.

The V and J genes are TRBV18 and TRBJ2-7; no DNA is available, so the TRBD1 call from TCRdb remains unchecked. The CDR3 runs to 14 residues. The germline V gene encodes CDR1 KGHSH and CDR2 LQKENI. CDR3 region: CASSPGTGAYEQYF.

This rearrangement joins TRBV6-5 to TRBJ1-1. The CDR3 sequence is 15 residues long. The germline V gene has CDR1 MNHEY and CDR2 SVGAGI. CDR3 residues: CASSSWTVLNTEAFF.

This CDR3 reads CASSLELAGHTGELFF. The chain carries TRBV7-3 and TRBJ2-2; TCRdb's D gene call, TRBD2, goes unchecked for lack of DNA. The CDR3 contains 16 residues. Germline V gene lookup returns CDR1 SGHTA and CDR2 FQGTGA.

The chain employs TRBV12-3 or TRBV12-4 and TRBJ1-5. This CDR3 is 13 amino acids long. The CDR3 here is CASSLSQKGPQHF.

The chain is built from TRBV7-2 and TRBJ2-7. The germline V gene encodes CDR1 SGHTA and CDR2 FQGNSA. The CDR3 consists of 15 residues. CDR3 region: CASSLVGSRYYEQYF.

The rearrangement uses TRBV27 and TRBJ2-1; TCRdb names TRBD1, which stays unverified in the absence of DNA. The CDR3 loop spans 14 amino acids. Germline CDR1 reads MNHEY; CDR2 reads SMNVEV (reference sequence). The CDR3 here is CASLGQGDANEQFF.

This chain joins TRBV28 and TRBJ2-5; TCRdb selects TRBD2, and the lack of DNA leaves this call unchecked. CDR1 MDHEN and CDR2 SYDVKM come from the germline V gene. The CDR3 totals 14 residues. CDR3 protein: CASSPGLTGETQYF.

The CDR3 spells CASSQSIGHPNF. This chain links TRBV3-1 with TRBJ2-4; TCRdb picks TRBD1, but there is no DNA to check that call. Germline CDR1 and CDR2: LGHDT and YNNKEL (reference sequence). The CDR3 spans 12 residues.

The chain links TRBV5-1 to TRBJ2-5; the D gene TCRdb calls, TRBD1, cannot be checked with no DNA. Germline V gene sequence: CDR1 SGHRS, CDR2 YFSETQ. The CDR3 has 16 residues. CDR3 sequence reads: CASSLAGQGQRETQYF. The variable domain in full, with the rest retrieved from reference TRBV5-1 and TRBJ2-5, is KAGVTQTPRYLIKTRGQQVTLSCSPISGHRSVSWYQQTPGQGLQFLFEYFSETQRNKGNFPGRFSGRQFSNSRSEMNVSTLELGDSALYLCASSLAGQGQRETQYFGPGTRLLVL.

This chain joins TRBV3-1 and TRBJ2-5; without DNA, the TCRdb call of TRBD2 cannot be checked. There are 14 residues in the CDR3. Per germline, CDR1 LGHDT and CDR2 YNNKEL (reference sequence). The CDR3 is CASSQDRAAETQYF.

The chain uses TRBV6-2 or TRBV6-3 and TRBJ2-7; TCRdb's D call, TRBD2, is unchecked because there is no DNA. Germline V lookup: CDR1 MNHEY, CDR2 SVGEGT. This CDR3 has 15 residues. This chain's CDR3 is CASSLSRSGTHEQYF.

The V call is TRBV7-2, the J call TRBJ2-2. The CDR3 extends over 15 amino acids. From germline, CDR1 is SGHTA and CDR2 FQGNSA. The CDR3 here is CASSLSLVGTGELFF.

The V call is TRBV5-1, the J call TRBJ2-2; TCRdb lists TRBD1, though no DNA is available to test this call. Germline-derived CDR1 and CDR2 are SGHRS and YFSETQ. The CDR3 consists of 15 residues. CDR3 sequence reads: CASSLLTTGAGELFF.

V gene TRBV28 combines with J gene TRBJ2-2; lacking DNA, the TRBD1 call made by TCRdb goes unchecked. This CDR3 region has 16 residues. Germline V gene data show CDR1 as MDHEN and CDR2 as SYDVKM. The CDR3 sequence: CASSGGGQLNTGELFF.